This is a list of T cell receptor beta chains from one sample in a study of blood T cell repertoires in COVID-19. Generated by immunoSEQ multiplex PCR, the TCRdb table keeps only in-frame clones and is missing some. The sample gives 350,000 to 450,000 clones, about 89% of which show up once; around 0.86% is in the top ten. Source material: PBMCs or T cells enriched from blood (not recorded which). Receptor source: a middle-aged woman who had been exposed to COVID-19. The CDR3 runs from the conserved cysteine through the conserved F or W. A D gene is named only where the DNA matches it firmly. Expanded clones get a size class; other rows say once, few or many, or leave the size out.

d_call,j_call,clone_size,v_call,cdr3_aa,cdr3_nt
.,TRBJ1-1,.,TRBV2,CASSDFAGNTEAFF,TGTGCCAGCAGTGATTTTGCAGGGAACACTGAAGCTTTCTTT
TRBD2,TRBJ2-1,.,TRBV7-2,CASSLGTSGYNEQFF,TGTGCCAGCAGCTTAGGGACTAGCGGTTACAATGAGCAGTTCTTC
TRBD1,TRBJ1-1,.,TRBV6-5,CASRLDRGTEAFF,TGTGCCAGCAGACTCGACAGGGGCACTGAAGCTTTCTTT
.,TRBJ1-2,.,TRBV3-1/TRBV3-2,CASSPAESIYGYTF,TGCGCCAGCAGCCCCGCTGAGTCCATCTATGGCTACACCTTC
.,TRBJ2-5,.,TRBV15,CATSEVRGIQETQYF,TGTGCCACCAGCGAAGTCAGGGGAATACAAGAGACCCAGTACTTC
TRBD1,TRBJ2-5,.,TRBV10-1,CASSEAPGTDKETQYF,TGCGCCAGCAGTGAGGCACCCGGGACAGACAAAGAGACCCAGTACTTC
.,TRBJ2-7,.,TRBV7-6,CASSLGHSGALSYEQYF,TGTGCCAGCAGCTTAGGTCATAGCGGTGCCCTCTCCTACGAGCAGTACTTC
.,TRBJ1-6,.,TRBV15,CATSRDRGSANYSPLHF,TGTGCCACCAGCAGAGATCGGGGGTCGGCTAACTATTCACCCCTCCACTTT
TRBD1,TRBJ2-7,.,TRBV5-8,CASSYGDRQFYEQYF,TGTGCCAGCAGCTACGGGGACAGGCAATTCTACGAGCAGTACTTC
.,TRBJ1-3,.,TRBV5-4,CASSPGREASGNTIYF,TGTGCCAGCAGCCCTGGGAGGGAGGCCTCTGGAAACACCATATATTTT
.,TRBJ2-7,.,TRBV5-6,CASSFGGSTYEQYF,TGTGCCAGCAGCTTTGGCGGATCTACCTACGAGCAGTACTTC
TRBD2,TRBJ2-2,.,TRBV5-1,CASRIAGENTGELFF,TGCGCCAGCAGAATAGCGGGGGAAAACACCGGGGAGCTGTTTTTT
.,TRBJ1-4,.,TRBV9,CASSSLGPRGEKLFF,TGTGCCAGCAGCTCCCTGGGGCCCCGTGGGGAAAAACTGTTTTTT
.,TRBJ2-7,.,TRBV7-9,CASSLGTGYEQYF,TGTGCCAGCAGCTTAGGGACTGGGTACGAGCAGTACTTC
TRBD2,TRBJ2-3,.,TRBV11-2,CASSSRLAGGGTDTQYF,TGTGCCAGCAGCTCCAGACTAGCGGGGGGTGGTACAGATACGCAGTATTTT
TRBD1,TRBJ2-7,few,TRBV7-9,CASSLGTGIYEQYF,TGTGCCAGCAGCTTAGGGACAGGGATATACGAGCAGTACTTC
.,TRBJ1-6,.,TRBV3-1/TRBV3-2,CASSQQPRVANSPLHF,TGTGCCAGCAGCCAACAGCCCCGGGTCGCAAATTCACCCCTCCACTTT
.,TRBJ1-1,.,TRBV19,CASSIERGRTDTEAFF,TGTGCCAGTAGTATTGAGAGGGGACGGACAGATACTGAAGCTTTCTTT
.,TRBJ2-4,.,TRBV24-1,CATSVTGSIQYF,TGTGCCACCAGTGTAACCGGGAGCATTCAGTACTTC
TRBD2,TRBJ2-3,.,TRBV6-5,CASSYSTSGGTDTQYF,TGTGCCAGCAGTTACTCGACTAGCGGGGGGACAGATACGCAGTATTTT
.,TRBJ1-1,.,TRBV5-1,CASSLQRGVTEAFF,TGCGCCAGCAGCTTACAACGGGGGGTCACTGAAGCTTTCTTT
.,TRBJ2-2,.,TRBV19,CASSIEQGSTGELFF,TGTGCCAGTAGTATAGAACAGGGCTCCACCGGGGAGCTGTTTTTT
.,TRBJ2-3,.,TRBV7-3,CASSLNTGTDTQYF,TGTGCCAGCAGCTTAAATACAGGCACAGATACGCAGTATTTT
TRBD1,TRBJ1-6,.,TRBV3-1/TRBV3-2,CATSDRVNSPLHF,TGTGCCACCTCGGACAGGGTTAATTCACCCCTCCACTTT
.,TRBJ1-6,once,TRBV19,CASSIVNRNSPLHF,TGTGCCAGTAGTATAGTAAACAGAAATTCACCCCTCCACTTT
.,TRBJ1-1,.,TRBV7-3,CASSLTATNGEAFF,TGTGCCAGCAGCTTAACCGCGACTAATGGTGAAGCTTTCTTT
.,TRBJ1-3,.,TRBV18,CASSDSSGNTIYF,TGTGCCAGCTCAGACAGCTCTGGAAACACCATATATTTT
.,TRBJ2-3,.,TRBV6-5,CASSHTPPTDTQYF,TGTGCCAGCAGTCACACCCCCCCCACAGATACGCAGTATTTT
.,TRBJ2-1,.,TRBV3-1/TRBV3-2,CASSQGLYNEQFF,TGTGCCAGCAGCCAAGGACTGTACAATGAGCAGTTCTTC
TRBD2,TRBJ2-7,.,TRBV10-2,CASSILAGFEQYF,TGCGCCAGCAGTATACTAGCGGGTTTCGAGCAGTACTTC
.,TRBJ2-1,.,TRBV19,CASSISQSGSYNEQFF,TGTGCCAGTAGTATCTCGCAGTCGGGCTCCTACAATGAGCAGTTCTTC
TRBD2,TRBJ2-3,.,TRBV30,CARTSGTDTQYF,TGTGCGCGGACTAGCGGCACAGATACGCAGTATTTT
.,TRBJ1-4,.,TRBV2,CASSESAGRGTNEKLFF,TGTGCCAGCAGTGAGTCGGCAGGGAGGGGAACTAATGAAAAACTGTTTTTT
.,TRBJ1-1,.,TRBV5-4,CASSPGRAANTEAFF,TGTGCCAGCAGCCCAGGCAGGGCGGCGAACACTGAAGCTTTCTTT
TRBD1,TRBJ1-2,.,TRBV12-5,CASGLILTGAIFYGYTF,TGTGCTAGTGGTTTGATCTTAACAGGGGCGATCTTCTATGGCTACACCTTC
.,TRBJ1-5,.,TRBV7-2,CASSLAGAGGNQPQHF,TGTGCCAGCAGCTTAGCGGGGGCGGGTGGCAATCAGCCCCAGCATTTT
TRBD2,TRBJ2-1,once,TRBV12-3/TRBV12-4,CASSLAGGYEQFF,TGTGCCAGCAGTTTAGCGGGAGGGTATGAGCAGTTCTTC
.,TRBJ1-2,.,TRBV5-1,CASSSPGDGYTF,TGCGCCAGCAGCTCCCCCGGGGATGGCTACACCTTC
TRBD1,TRBJ1-3,.,TRBV10-1,CASRTDRARPNTIYF,TGCGCCAGCAGAACGGACAGGGCCCGTCCAAACACCATATATTTT
.,TRBJ2-5,.,TRBV24-1,CATRDSGQETQYF,TGTGCCACCCGAGACTCCGGGCAAGAGACCCAGTACTTC
.,TRBJ1-1,.,TRBV11-3,CASSPRQRNTEAFF,TGTGCCAGCAGCCCGAGACAGAGGAACACTGAAGCTTTCTTT
TRBD1,TRBJ1-3,once,TRBV27,CASRLSGTGSGNTIYF,TGTGCCAGCAGATTGTCCGGGACAGGCTCTGGAAACACCATATATTTT
.,TRBJ2-2,.,TRBV7-3,CASSAFGGELFF,TGTGCCAGCAGCGCGTTCGGCGGGGAGCTGTTTTTT
.,TRBJ1-4,.,TRBV5-8,CASSARVGGTNEKLFF,TGTGCCAGCAGCGCAAGAGTTGGTGGTACTAATGAAAAACTGTTTTTT
.,TRBJ2-7,.,TRBV10-3,CAIRNIRLTYEQYF,TGTGCCATCAGAAATATCAGGCTTACCTACGAGCAGTACTTC
TRBD2,TRBJ2-3,.,TRBV27,CASRASGTDTQYF,TGTGCCAGCAGGGCTAGCGGGACAGATACGCAGTATTTT
.,TRBJ2-7,.,TRBV24-1,CATSDGGALSHEQYF,TGTGCCACCAGTGATGGGGGGGCCTTATCCCACGAGCAGTACTTC
TRBD1,TRBJ1-5,.,TRBV7-2,CASSSTGTVPNQPQHF,TGTGCCAGCAGCTCAACCGGGACAGTCCCTAATCAGCCCCAGCATTTT
.,TRBJ1-1,.,TRBV10-2,CASGRNTEAFF,TGCGCCAGCGGTAGAAACACTGAAGCTTTCTTT
TRBD2,TRBJ2-5,.,TRBV19,CASSIHKTSGMGETQYF,TGTGCCAGTAGTATACACAAGACTAGCGGGATGGGGGAGACCCAGTACTTC
TRBD1,TRBJ2-7,once,TRBV11-3,CASRTGGYFLGEQYF,TGTGCCAGCAGAACAGGGGGCTATTTCCTAGGCGAGCAGTACTTC
.,TRBJ1-2,.,TRBV6-5,CASSYGGGLANYGYTF,TGTGCCAGCAGTTACGGGGGGGGGCTCGCTAACTATGGCTACACCTTC
.,TRBJ2-2,.,TRBV18,CASSPEPGHGNTGELFF,TGTGCCAGCTCACCAGAGCCGGGACACGGGAACACCGGGGAGCTGTTTTTT
TRBD2,TRBJ2-3,.,TRBV4-2,CASSQDRAGVSTDTQYF,TGTGCCAGCAGCCAAGATCGAGCGGGGGTTAGCACAGATACGCAGTATTTT
.,TRBJ1-2,.,TRBV6-5,CASSYRAGSNYGYTF,TGTGCCAGCAGTTACCGGGCAGGGTCTAACTATGGCTACACCTTC